This T cell receptor (beta chain) originates from a study of blood T cell repertoires in COVID-19 (dated by TCRdb to between 2020 and 2021). A note on the overall study: Samples covering the acute and convalescent phases of COVID-19 were provided by collaborators in the United States, Italy and Spain. The samples were drawn from two sources: the first 160 participants of the ongoing ImmuneRACE study, and 1,000 to 1,500 subjects contributed by 6 global collaborators. The prospective study material was composed of cDNA or gDNA derived from T cells, B-cell-depleted T cells, or PBMCs. The repertoires were made available in a free public database intended to serve as a resource for research on the immune response to SARS-CoV-2. HLA class I and class II types, where available, came from metadata supplied by the sample provider rather than from assay-based typing. Subjects who had been exposed to COVID-19, were actively infected with it, or had recovered from it provided the deeply sampled blood TCRbeta repertoires that made up the dataset. Sample metadata almost always included a de-identified subject ID, COVID-19 status, age in years and sex. General findings and caveats noted by the study authors: The quantity of clinical and demographic metadata differed by source and by participant and was supplied without curation.

The immunoSEQ Assay, a bias-controlled multiplex PCR, was used to amplify TCRbeta CDR3 regions from genomic DNA. The original pipeline was this. The number of nucleated cells in each sample was estimated from the amplification of reference gene primers within the assay. Sequence reads were collapsed and filtered to measure the absolute abundance of every unique TCRbeta CDR3 rearrangement. For each sample, productive Simpson clonality was calculated as the square root of Simpson's diversity index over productive rearrangements. TCRdb obtained this table from immuneACCESS and retained in-frame rearrangements with V and J assigned. These tables miss some clones; where compared with another copy, unresolved V genes account for less than half of the shortfall, and the remainder is unexplained. Clone size and the V and J calls come from that table; the DNA yielded D and trimming. For this sample there are 70,000 or so clones; 90% appear just once. The ten largest make up over 1.2% of the sample.

Each collaborating institution followed its own protocols to collect whole blood in K2EDTA tubes. For TCRbeta analysis, collaborator samples were shipped as frozen whole blood, as isolated PBMCs, or as DNA extracted from either sample type. The germline V gene (reference sequence) yields MNHEY for CDR1 and SMNVEV for CDR2. V drops 2 bases and J drops 1 base, leaving 15 bases in between. The CDR3 covers 16 residues, taking in both the cysteine and the phenylalanine. CDR3 DNA only is kept here, 48 bases in frame from base 1. Concerning this clone itself: Its antigen is currently not known. Per-base quality was not reported, and no clone a single base away is much larger than it.

Sequenced sample: peripheral blood. This receptor chain uses TRBV27 and TRBJ2-7; TRBD2 is perhaps the D gene, given 5 matching bases. This sequence was found in a man between 50 and 59 years old with acute or convalescent COVID-19. The CDR3 has the sequence CASSLRGWATSYEQYF. At the DNA level, the sequence is TGTGCCAGCAGTTTACGAGGGTGGGCTACTTCCTACGAGCAGTACTTC.